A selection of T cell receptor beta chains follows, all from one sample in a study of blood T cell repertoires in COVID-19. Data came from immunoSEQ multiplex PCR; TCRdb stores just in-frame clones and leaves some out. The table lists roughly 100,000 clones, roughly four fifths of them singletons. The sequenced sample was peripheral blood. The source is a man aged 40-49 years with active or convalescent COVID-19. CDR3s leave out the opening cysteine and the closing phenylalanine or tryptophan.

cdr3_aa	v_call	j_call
ASSLEGSSLSISYEQY	TRBV7-2	TRBJ2-7
ASSLATGQPQH	TRBV7-2	TRBJ1-5
ASSVARLTGELF	TRBV9	TRBJ2-2
ASSSQQGARYTIY	TRBV13	TRBJ1-3
ASSPGQFGTDTQY	TRBV6-2/TRBV6-3	TRBJ2-3
ASSLGGGTEAF	TRBV12-3/TRBV12-4	TRBJ1-1
ASSRGTRPLTDTQY	TRBV11-2	TRBJ2-3
ASSWGTEPYEQY	TRBV5-1	TRBJ2-7
ASSQDEATGDFF	TRBV4-3	TRBJ1-1
ASSLGALSGGNEQF	TRBV5-6	TRBJ2-1
SVEGTGELYRYEQY	TRBV29-1	TRBJ2-7
ASREDSGRRAF	TRBV6-5	TRBJ1-1
ASSFGQVTSGANVLT	TRBV28	TRBJ2-6
ASSLEGNSNQPQH	TRBV5-6	TRBJ1-5
ASSLGGSLPNTEAF	TRBV3-1/TRBV3-2	TRBJ1-1
ASSQGPTGGRGNEQF	TRBV4-1	TRBJ2-1
ASSGTGQTSYEQY	TRBV3-1/TRBV3-2	TRBJ2-7
ASGGDGNTIY	TRBV2	TRBJ1-3
ASSLAKGSGGTDTQY	TRBV11-3	TRBJ2-3
ASTQPSGGYGYT	TRBV6-9	TRBJ1-2
ASSEQGAGYGYT	TRBV6-1	TRBJ1-2
ASGLELLAGAFTDTQY	TRBV12-5	TRBJ2-3
ASSTGQGYEKLF	TRBV10-2	TRBJ1-4
ASRSGQETQY	TRBV6-5	TRBJ2-5
ASSAVNYGYT	TRBV19	TRBJ1-2
ASSSLWSGGINEQF	TRBV7-9	TRBJ2-1
ASQEGGTYNSPLH	TRBV19	TRBJ1-6
ASSKDGGKGYGYT	TRBV21-1	TRBJ1-2
ASSELVGEKLF	TRBV2	TRBJ1-4
ASSSSGDTDTQY	TRBV6-2/TRBV6-3	TRBJ2-3
ASRRQGGQPQH	TRBV21-1	TRBJ1-5
ASSENRRTARNEKLF	TRBV25-1	TRBJ1-4
ASSLGTGGGNTIY	TRBV7-2	TRBJ1-3
SVVVSGANVLT	TRBV29-1	TRBJ2-6
ASSLTTEAF	TRBV25-1	TRBJ1-1
ASSDRGLKNTEAF	TRBV6-1	TRBJ1-1
ASSQALQGSMD	TRBV14	TRBJ2-5
ASRPPRDRGAGYT	TRBV6-5	TRBJ1-2
ASSATVNTGELF	TRBV7-3	TRBJ2-2
ASSRGTSGWH	TRBV5-6	TRBJ2-4
ATNRGGGGTDTQY	TRBV9	TRBJ2-3
ASSKGQGASGNQPQH	TRBV6-2/TRBV6-3	TRBJ1-5
ASSQEESWETQY	TRBV5-1	TRBJ2-5
ASSTGQVMNTEAF	TRBV5-1	TRBJ1-1
AITWGGPQYNSPLH	TRBV10-3	TRBJ1-6
ASSVEGGGNSPLH	TRBV9	TRBJ1-6
ASGLVQSRDGYT	TRBV12-5	TRBJ1-2
ASSPAHTGGYT	TRBV18	TRBJ1-2
ASSATGGTSYEQY	TRBV9	TRBJ2-7
ATRVSGTVSNQPQH	TRBV15	TRBJ1-5
ASSLGTDSGNTIY	TRBV7-7	TRBJ1-3
ASTIPGTGYEQY	TRBV6-5	TRBJ2-7
ASSVVAATGELF	TRBV9	TRBJ2-2
ASSLVGMTGNQPQH	TRBV7-8	TRBJ1-5
ASHYDRSGTDTQY	TRBV2	TRBJ2-3